The rows below give T cell receptor beta chains drawn from one sample of a study of identical twins. Via MiXCR, TCRdb re-called the 5' RACE reads, giving one row per CDR3 protein. The table shows approximately 700,000 distinct CDR3 sequences, with around a sixth occurring only once. These records were also assigned to another study, of T cells expressing NK-cell markers.

Material for sequencing was PBMCs. The receptor set was obtained from a woman in her late teens or twenties in good health. Both conserved end residues are part of each CDR3. A D gene is named only where the DNA matches it firmly. Clone size is not always given. Where it is, it says once, few, many or a class for expanded clones.

V gene,clone size,J gene,D gene,CDR3 protein,CDR3 DNA
TRBV6-1,few,TRBJ2-5,NA,CASSQTGYQETQYF,TGTGCCAGCAGTCAAACAGGATACCAAGAGACCCAGTACTTC
TRBV7-9,NA,TRBJ2-3,NA,CASSWEKEADTQYF,TGTGCCAGCAGCTGGGAGAAGGAGGCAGATACGCAGTATTTT
TRBV20-1,NA,TRBJ2-1,NA,CSASHRAIYNEQFF,TGCAGTGCTAGCCATCGTGCGATATACAATGAGCAGTTCTTC
TRBV27,few,TRBJ1-2,TRBD1,CASSLLSGQAYGYTF,TGTGCCAGCAGTTTATTGTCGGGACAGGCCTATGGCTACACCTTC
TRBV6-5,NA,TRBJ2-2,NA,CASSYDGPGELFF,TGTGCCAGCAGTTACGATGGGCCCGGGGAGCTGTTTTTT
TRBV20-1,NA,TRBJ1-4,NA,CSAPDKGFGKLFF,TGCAGTGCCCCAGACAAGGGTTTCGGAAAACTGTTTTTT
TRBV9,few,TRBJ2-2,TRBD2,CASSEREGLTGELFF,TGTGCCAGCAGCGAGCGGGAGGGCCTCACCGGGGAGCTGTTTTTT
TRBV12-3/TRBV12-4,once,TRBJ2-4,NA,CASSSGLPHHIQYF,TGTGCCAGCAGTTCGGGACTGCCTCATCACATTCAGTACTTC
TRBV27,few,TRBJ2-1,NA,CASYTGRAYNEQFF,TGTGCCAGTTATACGGGGCGGGCGTACAATGAGCAGTTCTTC
TRBV11-2,NA,TRBJ2-3,TRBD2,CASSLGTGTSGGAVRDTQYF,TGTGCCAGCAGCTTGGGCACAGGGACTAGCGGGGGGGCGGTGCGAGATACGCAGTATTTT
TRBV12-3/TRBV12-4,NA,TRBJ2-3,NA,CASRSRRGLMITDTQYF,TGTGCCAGCAGGTCGCGGCGGGGGCTGATGATCACAGATACGCAGTATTTT
TRBV14,NA,TRBJ2-1,TRBD1,CASSQVPGQGGGDEQFF,TGTGCCAGCAGCCAAGTTCCGGGACAGGGTGGAGGGGATGAGCAGTTCTTC
TRBV20-1,few,TRBJ1-6,TRBD1,CSAKGAANSPLHF,TGCAGTGCCAAGGGGGCGGCGAATTCACCCCTCCACTTT
TRBV12-3/TRBV12-4,NA,TRBJ2-7,NA,CASGPVNYEQYF,TGTGCCTCCGGGCCAGTGAACTACGAGCAGTACTTC
TRBV12-3/TRBV12-4,NA,TRBJ2-4,TRBD1,CASSLRDRGYIQYF,TGTGCCAGCAGCCTCCGGGACAGGGGTTACATTCAGTACTTC
TRBV4-2,NA,TRBJ2-2,NA,CASSQDLEGATGELFF,TGTGCCAGCAGCCAAGACTTAGAGGGAGCCACCGGGGAGCTGTTTTTT
TRBV4-2,NA,TRBJ1-1,NA,CASSQTWGNTEAFF,TGTGCCAGCAGCCAAACCTGGGGTAACACTGAAGCTTTCTTT
TRBV12-3/TRBV12-4,many,TRBJ2-7,NA,CASSFVAGLTYEQYF,TGTGCCAGCAGTTTTGTTGCGGGGCTTACCTACGAGCAGTACTTC
TRBV12-3/TRBV12-4,NA,TRBJ1-6,NA,CASSFRSSYNSPLHF,TGTGCCAGCAGTTTTCGGAGCTCCTATAATTCACCCCTCCACTTT
TRBV6-6,NA,TRBJ1-1,NA,CASKKGSEAFF,TGTGCCAGTAAAAAAGGGAGCGAAGCTTTCTTT
TRBV6-1,few,TRBJ1-6,NA,CASSEAGRGGNSPLHF,TGTGCCAGCAGTGAAGCAGGACGGGGTGGCAATTCACCCCTCCACTTT
TRBV7-8,NA,TRBJ2-5,TRBD2,CASSLALSGGEETQYF,TGTGCCAGCAGCTTAGCGCTGAGCGGGGGGGAAGAGACCCAGTACTTC
TRBV9,few,TRBJ1-1,NA,CASSVAGTAYTEAFF,TGTGCCAGCAGCGTAGCGGGAACAGCCTACACTGAAGCTTTCTTT
TRBV19,NA,TRBJ2-6,NA,CASSMYPPRANVLTF,TGTGCCAGTAGTATGTACCCGCCCCGGGCCAACGTCCTGACTTTC
TRBV7-9,NA,TRBJ1-6,NA,CASSKDTYSPLHF,TGTGCCAGCAGCAAGGACACCTATTCACCCCTCCACTTT
TRBV5-1,NA,TRBJ1-4,TRBD1,CASSLEYRGNEKLFF,TGCGCCAGCAGCTTGGAATACAGGGGGAATGAAAAACTGTTTTTT
TRBV29-1,few,TRBJ2-2,NA,CSVLDFANTGELFF,TGCAGCGTCCTCGACTTCGCGAACACCGGGGAGCTGTTTTTT
TRBV7-8,few,TRBJ2-7,TRBD1,CASSFNLGQLSSYEQYF,TGTGCCAGCAGCTTCAACCTGGGACAGCTCAGCTCCTACGAGCAGTACTTC
TRBV3-1,few,TRBJ2-7,TRBD2,CASSRREDYEQYF,TGTGCCAGCAGCCGCCGGGAGGACTACGAGCAGTACTTC
TRBV7-9,NA,TRBJ1-2,NA,CASSPDGRYGYTF,TGTGCCAGCAGTCCGGATGGTCGCTATGGCTACACCTTC
TRBV6-1,many,TRBJ2-1,NA,CASTPAGGRTYNEQFF,TGTGCCAGCACCCCAGCTGGGGGGAGGACCTACAATGAGCAGTTCTTC
TRBV5-1,NA,TRBJ2-5,NA,CASSFAGLWETQYF,TGCGCCAGCAGCTTCGCCGGCCTGTGGGAGACCCAGTACTTC
TRBV6-1,few,TRBJ2-1,NA,CASHDDEQFF,TGTGCCAGCCATGACGATGAGCAGTTCTTC
TRBV3-1,few,TRBJ2-1,TRBD2,CASSQDSGGYNEQFF,TGTGCCAGCAGCCAAGATAGCGGGGGTTACAATGAGCAGTTCTTC
TRBV12-3/TRBV12-4,few,TRBJ2-5,TRBD1,CASRHRDRGRETQYF,TGTGCCAGCAGGCACCGGGACAGGGGGCGAGAGACCCAGTACTTC
TRBV12-3/TRBV12-4,NA,TRBJ2-3,NA,CASSLWGTTDTQYF,TGTGCCAGCAGTTTGTGGGGGACCACAGATACGCAGTATTTT